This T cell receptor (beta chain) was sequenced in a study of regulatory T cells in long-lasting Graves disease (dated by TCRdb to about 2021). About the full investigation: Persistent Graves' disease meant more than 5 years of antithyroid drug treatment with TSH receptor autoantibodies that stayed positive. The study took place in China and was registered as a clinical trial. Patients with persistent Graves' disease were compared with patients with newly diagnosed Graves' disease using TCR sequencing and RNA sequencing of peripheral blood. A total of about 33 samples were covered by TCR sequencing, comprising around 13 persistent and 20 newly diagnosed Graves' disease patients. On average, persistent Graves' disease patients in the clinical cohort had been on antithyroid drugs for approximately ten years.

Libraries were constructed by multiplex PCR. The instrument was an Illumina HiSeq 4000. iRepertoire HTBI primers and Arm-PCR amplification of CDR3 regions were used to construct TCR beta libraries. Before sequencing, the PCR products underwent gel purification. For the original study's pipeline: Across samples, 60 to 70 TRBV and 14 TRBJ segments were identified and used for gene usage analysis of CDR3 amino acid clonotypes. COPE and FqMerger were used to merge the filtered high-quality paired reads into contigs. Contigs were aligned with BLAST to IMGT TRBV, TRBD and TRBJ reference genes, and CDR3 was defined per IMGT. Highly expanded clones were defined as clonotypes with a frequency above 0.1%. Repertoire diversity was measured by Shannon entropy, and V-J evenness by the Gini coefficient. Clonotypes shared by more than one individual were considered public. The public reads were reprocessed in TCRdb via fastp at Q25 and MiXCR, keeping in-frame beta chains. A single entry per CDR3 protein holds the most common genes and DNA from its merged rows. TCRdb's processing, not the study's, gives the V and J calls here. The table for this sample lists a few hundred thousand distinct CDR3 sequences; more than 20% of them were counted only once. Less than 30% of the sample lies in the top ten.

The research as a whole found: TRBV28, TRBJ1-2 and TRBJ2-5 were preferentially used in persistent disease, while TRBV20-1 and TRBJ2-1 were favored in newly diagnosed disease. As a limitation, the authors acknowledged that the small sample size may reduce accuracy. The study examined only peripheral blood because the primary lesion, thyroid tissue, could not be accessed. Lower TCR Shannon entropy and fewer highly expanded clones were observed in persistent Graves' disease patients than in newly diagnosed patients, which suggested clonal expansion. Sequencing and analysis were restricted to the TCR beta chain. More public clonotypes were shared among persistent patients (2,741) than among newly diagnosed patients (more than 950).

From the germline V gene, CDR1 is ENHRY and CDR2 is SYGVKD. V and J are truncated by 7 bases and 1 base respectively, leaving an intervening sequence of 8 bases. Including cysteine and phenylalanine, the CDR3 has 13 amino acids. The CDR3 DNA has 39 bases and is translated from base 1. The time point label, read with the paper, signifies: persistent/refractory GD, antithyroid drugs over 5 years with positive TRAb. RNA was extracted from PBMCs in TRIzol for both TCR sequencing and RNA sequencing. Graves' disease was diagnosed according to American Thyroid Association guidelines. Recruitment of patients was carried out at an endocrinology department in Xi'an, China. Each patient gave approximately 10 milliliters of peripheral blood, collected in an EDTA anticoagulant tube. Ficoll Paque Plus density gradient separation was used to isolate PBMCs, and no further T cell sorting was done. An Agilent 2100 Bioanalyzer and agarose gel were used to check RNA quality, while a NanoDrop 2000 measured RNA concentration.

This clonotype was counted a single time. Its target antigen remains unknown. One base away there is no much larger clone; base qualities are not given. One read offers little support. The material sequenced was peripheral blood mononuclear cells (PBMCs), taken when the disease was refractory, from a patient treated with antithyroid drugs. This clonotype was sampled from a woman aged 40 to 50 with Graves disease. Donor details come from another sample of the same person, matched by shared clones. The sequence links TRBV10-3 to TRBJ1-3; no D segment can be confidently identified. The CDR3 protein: CAINGRSGNTIYF. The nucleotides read TGTGCCATCAATGGGAGATCTGGAAACACCATATATTTT.